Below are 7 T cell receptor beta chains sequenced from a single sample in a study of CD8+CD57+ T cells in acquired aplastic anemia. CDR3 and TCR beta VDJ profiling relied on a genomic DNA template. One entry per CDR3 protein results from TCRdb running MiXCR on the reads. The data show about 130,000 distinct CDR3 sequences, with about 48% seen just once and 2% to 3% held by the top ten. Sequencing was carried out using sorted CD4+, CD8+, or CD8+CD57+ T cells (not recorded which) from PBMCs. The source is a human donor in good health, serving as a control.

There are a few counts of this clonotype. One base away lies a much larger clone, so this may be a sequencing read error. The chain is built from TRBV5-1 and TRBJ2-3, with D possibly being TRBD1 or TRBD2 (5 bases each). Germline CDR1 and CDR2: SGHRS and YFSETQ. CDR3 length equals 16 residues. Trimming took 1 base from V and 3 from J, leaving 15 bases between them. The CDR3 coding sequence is TGCGCCAGCAGCTTGATTCCTAGCAGGGAGACAGATACGCAGTATTTT. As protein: CASSLIPSRETDTQYF.

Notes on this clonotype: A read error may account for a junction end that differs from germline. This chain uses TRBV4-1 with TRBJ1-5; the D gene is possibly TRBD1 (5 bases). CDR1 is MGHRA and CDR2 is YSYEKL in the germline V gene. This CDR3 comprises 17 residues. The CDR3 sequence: CASSQGGMLDSNQPQNF. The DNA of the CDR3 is TGCGCCAGCAGCCAAGGGGGGATGTTAGACAGCAATCAGCCCCAGAATTTT.

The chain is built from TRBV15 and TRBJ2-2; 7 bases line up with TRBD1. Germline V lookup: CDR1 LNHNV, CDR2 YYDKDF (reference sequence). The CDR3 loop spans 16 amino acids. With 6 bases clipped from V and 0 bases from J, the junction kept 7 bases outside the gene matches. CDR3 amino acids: CATRPQGVSNTGELFF. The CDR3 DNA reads TGTGCCACCAGACCTCAGGGGGTTTCGAACACCGGGGAGCTGTTTTTT.

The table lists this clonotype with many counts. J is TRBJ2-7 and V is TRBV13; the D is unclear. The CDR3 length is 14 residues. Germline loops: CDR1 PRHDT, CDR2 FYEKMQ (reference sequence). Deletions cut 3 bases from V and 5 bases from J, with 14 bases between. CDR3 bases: TGTGCCAGCAGCTTTGGGGTCGGCCTCAACGAGCAGTACTTC. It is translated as CASSFGVGLNEQYF.

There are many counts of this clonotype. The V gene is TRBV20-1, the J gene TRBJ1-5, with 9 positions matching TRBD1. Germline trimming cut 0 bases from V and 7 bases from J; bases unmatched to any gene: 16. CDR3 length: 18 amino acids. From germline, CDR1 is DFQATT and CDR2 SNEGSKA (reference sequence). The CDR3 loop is CSARDLNTGTGIKQPQHF. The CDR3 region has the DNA TGCAGTGCTAGAGATCTTAACACCGGGACAGGGATCAAACAGCCCCAGCATTTT.

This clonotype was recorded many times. The CDR3 DNA reads TGTGCCAGCAATGCGGGACAGGGGGATGGCTACACCTTC. Translated, it gives CASNAGQGDGYTF. The chain combines TRBV6-1 with TRBJ1-2, with 11 bases fitting TRBD1. Germline V gives CDR1 MNHNS, CDR2 SASEGT. There are 13 residues in the CDR3. V lost 7 bases, J lost 6 bases, and 4 bases stayed unmatched.

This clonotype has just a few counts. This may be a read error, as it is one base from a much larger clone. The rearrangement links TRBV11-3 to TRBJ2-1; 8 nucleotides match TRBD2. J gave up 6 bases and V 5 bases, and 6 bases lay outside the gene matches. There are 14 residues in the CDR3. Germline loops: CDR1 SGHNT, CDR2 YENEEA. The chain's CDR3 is CASSPRTSTNEQFF. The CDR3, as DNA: TGTGCCAGCAGCCCTCGGACTAGCACCAATGAGCAGTTCTTC.